This T cell receptor beta chain came from a study of blood T cell repertoires in COVID-19. Study as a whole: The study drew acute and convalescent COVID-19 samples from the United States, Italy and Spain. T cells, B-cell-depleted T cells, or PBMCs provided the cDNA or gDNA that served as material.

Under the authors' procedure: By means of reference gene primer amplification, nucleated cell counts were estimated. Some clones are missing from TCRdb's copy, which holds only in-frame ones; the method was immunoSEQ multiplex PCR. D and trimming were read from the DNA, whereas the V and J calls and clone size are those reported in that table. The repertoire holds tens of thousands of clones, with 80% to 85% as singletons. The germline V gene has CDR1 SQVTM and CDR2 ANQGSEA. V lost 7 bases and J lost 8; bases outside the gene matches: 9. The CDR3 runs to 13 residues. The TCR comes from a man aged 50-60 years with acute or convalescent COVID-19. The chain has TRBV29-1 and TRBJ1-3; 9 bases align to TRBD1. Sequenced sample: peripheral blood. The CDR3 nucleotides read TGCAGCGGGAAAACAGGGGGCAGGGACACCATATATTTT. Amino acids: CSGKTGGRDTIYF.